The T cell receptor (beta chain) under discussion was sequenced for a study of blood T cells in healthy people across ages. Findings of the study overall: TCR beta diversity tracked closely with naive T cell percentage.

Together with a sample-barcoded 5' primer, a J-beta primer mix was included in a second PCR lasting about 6 to 11 cycles. Via MiXCR, TCRdb re-called the 5' RACE reads, giving one row per CDR3 protein. In the table there are around 670,000 distinct CDR3 sequences, 25% to 30% of which are singletons. This clonotype was counted ten times or more. The antigen is unknown. A much larger clone lies a single base off, so this may be a read error. The clonotype originates from a woman older than 75 in good health. The sequenced sample consisted of blood.

CDR3: CAISENGETQYF. DNA of the CDR3: TGTGCCATCAGTGAGAACGGTGAGACCCAGTACTTC. The V call is TRBV10-3, the J call TRBJ2-5; D remains unclear. Germline CDR1 ENHRY, CDR2 SYGVKD. The CDR3 has 12 amino acids. With 2 bases removed from V and 5 bases from J, the gap between germline ends came to 6 bases.